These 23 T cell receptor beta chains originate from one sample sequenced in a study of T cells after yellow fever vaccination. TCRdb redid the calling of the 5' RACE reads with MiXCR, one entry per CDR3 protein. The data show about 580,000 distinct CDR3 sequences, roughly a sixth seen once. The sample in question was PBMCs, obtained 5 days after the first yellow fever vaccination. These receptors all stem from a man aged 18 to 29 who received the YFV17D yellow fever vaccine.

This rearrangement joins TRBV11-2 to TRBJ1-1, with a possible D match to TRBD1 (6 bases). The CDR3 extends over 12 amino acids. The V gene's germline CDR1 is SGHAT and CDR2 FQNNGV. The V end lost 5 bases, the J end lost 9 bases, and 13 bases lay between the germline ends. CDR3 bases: TGTGCCAGCAGCCCACAGGGACTGAAAGCTTTCTTT. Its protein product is CASSPQGLKAFF. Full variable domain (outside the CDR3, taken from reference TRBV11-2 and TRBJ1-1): EAGVAQSPRYKIIEKRQSVAFWCNPISGHATLYWYQQILGQGPKLLIQFQNNGVVDDSQLPKDRFSAERLKGVDSTLKIQPAKLEDSAVYLCASSPQGLKAFFGQGTRLTVV.

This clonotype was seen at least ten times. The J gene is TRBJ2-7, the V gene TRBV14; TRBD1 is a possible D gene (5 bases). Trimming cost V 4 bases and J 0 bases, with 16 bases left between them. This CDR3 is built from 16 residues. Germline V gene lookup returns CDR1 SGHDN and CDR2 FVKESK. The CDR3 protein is CASSPLQGVLSYEQYF. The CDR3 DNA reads TGTGCCAGCAGCCCCCTTCAGGGCGTTCTCTCCTACGAGCAGTACTTC.

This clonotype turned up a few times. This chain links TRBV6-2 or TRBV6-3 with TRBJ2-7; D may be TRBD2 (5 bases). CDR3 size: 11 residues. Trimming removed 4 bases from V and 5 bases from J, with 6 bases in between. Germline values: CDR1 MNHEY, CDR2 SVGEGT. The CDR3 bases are TGTGCCAGCAGTTTCGGGGACGAGCAGTACTTC. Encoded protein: CASSFGDEQYF.

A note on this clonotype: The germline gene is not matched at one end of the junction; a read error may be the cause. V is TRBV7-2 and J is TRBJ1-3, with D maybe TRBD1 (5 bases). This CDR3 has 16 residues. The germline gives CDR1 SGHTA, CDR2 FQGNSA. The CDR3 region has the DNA TGTGCCAGCGGCTTAGCGACAGTAAAGTCTGGAAACACCATATATTTT. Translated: CASGLATVKSGNTIYF.

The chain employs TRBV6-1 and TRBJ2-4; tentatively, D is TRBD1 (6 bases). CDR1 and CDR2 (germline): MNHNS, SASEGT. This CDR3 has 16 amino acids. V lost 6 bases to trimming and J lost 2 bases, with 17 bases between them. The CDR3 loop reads CASSKARDTSKNIQYF. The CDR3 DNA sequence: TGTGCCAGCAGCAAGGCCCGGGACACATCCAAAAACATTCAGTACTTC.

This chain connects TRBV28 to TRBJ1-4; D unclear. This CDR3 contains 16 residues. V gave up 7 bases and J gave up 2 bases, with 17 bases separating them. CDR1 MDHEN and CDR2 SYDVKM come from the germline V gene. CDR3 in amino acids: CASTLRTGWTNEKLFF. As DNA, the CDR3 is TGTGCCAGCACCCTCCGGACGGGGTGGACTAATGAAAAACTGTTTTTT.

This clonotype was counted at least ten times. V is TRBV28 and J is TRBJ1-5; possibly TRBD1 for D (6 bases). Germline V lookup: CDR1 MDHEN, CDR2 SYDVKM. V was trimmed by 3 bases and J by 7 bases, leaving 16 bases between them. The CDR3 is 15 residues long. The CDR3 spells CASSFIGAGVQPQHF. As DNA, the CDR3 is TGTGCCAGCAGTTTCATCGGGGCAGGGGTCCAGCCCCAGCATTTT. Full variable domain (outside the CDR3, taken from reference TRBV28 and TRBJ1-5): DVKVTQSSRYLVKRTGEKVFLECVQDMDHENMFWYRQDPGLGLRLIYFSYDVKMKEKGDIPEGYSVSREKKERFSLILESASTNQTSMYLCASSFIGAGVQPQHFGDGTRLSIL.

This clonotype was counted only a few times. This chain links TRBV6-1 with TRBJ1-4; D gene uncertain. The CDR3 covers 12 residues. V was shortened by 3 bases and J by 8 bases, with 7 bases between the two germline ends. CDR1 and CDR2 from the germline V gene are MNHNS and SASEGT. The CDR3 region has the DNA TGTGCCAGCAGTGACCCATCGGAAAAACTGTTTTTT. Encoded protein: CASSDPSEKLFF.

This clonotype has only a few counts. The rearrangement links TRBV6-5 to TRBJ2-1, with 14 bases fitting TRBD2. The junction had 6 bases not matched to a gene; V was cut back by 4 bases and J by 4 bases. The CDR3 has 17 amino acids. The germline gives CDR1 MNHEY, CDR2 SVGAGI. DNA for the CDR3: TGTGCCAGCAGTTTCGGGACTAGCGGGGGCCGATACAATGAGCAGTTCTTC. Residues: CASSFGTSGGRYNEQFF.

The CDR3 bases are TGTGCCAGCAGTGAGGGACAGGGAATTTATCAGCCCCAGCATTTT. It specifies CASSEGQGIYQPQHF. The chain carries TRBV6-2 or TRBV6-3 and TRBJ1-5; TRBD1 aligns across 9 bases. CDR1 is MNHEY and CDR2 is SVGEGT in the germline V gene. The CDR3 contains 15 residues. With V trimmed by 5 bases and J by 5 bases, 7 bases remained unmatched.

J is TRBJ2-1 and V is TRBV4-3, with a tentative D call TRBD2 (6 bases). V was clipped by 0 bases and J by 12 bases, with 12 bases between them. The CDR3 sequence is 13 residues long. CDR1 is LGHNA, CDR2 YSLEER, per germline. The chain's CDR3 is CASSQEGGAWQFF. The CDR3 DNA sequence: TGCGCCAGCAGCCAAGAGGGCGGGGCATGGCAGTTCTTC.

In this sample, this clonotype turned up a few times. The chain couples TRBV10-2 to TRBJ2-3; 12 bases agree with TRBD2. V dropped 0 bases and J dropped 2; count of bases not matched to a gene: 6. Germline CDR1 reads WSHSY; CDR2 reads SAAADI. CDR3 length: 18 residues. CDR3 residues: CASSESTLAGGFTDTQYF. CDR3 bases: TGCGCCAGCAGTGAGTCGACTCTAGCGGGGGGGTTCACAGATACGCAGTATTTT.

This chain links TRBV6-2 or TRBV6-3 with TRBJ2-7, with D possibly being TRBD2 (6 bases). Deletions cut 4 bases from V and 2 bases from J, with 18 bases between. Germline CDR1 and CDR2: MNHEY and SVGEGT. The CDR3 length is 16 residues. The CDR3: CASSSPGRGHTYEQYF. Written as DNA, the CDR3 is TGTGCCAGCAGTTCCCCGGGGCGGGGCCATACCTACGAGCAGTACTTC.

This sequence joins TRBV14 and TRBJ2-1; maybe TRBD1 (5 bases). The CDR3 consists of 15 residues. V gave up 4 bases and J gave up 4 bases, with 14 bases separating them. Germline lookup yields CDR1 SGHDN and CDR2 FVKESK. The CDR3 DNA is TGTGCCAGCAGCCCAGGGCCCCTAACTTACAATGAGCAGTTCTTC. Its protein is CASSPGPLTYNEQFF. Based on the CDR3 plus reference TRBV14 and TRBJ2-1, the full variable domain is EAGVTQFPSHSVIEKGQTVTLRCDPISGHDNLYWYRRVMGKEIKFLLHFVKESKQDESGMPNNRFLAERTGGTYSTLKVQPAELEDSGVYFCASSPGPLTYNEQFFGPGTRLTVL.

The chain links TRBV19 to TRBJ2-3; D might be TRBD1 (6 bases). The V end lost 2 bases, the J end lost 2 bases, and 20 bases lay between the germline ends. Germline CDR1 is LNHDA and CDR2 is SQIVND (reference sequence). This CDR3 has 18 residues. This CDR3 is CASSIFPIQGTNTDTQYF. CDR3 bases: TGTGCCAGTAGTATATTCCCCATCCAGGGGACGAACACAGATACGCAGTATTTT.

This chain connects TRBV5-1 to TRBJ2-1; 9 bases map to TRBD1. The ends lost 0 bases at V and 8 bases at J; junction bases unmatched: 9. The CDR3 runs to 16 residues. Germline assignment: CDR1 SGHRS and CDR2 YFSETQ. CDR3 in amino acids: CASSLGPDRGPDEQFF. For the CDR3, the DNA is TGCGCCAGCAGCTTGGGACCGGACAGGGGCCCCGATGAGCAGTTCTTC.

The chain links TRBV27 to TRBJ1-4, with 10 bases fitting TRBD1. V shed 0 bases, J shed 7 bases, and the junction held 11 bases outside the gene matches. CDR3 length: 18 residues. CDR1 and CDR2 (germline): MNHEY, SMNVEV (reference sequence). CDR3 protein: CASSLSGGTGARGEKLFF. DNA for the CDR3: TGTGCCAGCAGTTTATCTGGTGGGACAGGGGCCCGGGGTGAAAAACTGTTTTTT.

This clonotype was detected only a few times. CDR3 in DNA: TGTGCCAGCAGCCTCATGGCACCTGGCACAGATACGCAGTATTTT. Translating it yields CASSLMAPGTDTQYF. The chain combines TRBV9 with TRBJ2-3; D ambiguous. The CDR3 is 15 amino acids. The V gene's germline CDR1 is SGDLS and CDR2 YYNGEE. V was trimmed by 4 bases and J by 1 base, leaving 13 bases between them.

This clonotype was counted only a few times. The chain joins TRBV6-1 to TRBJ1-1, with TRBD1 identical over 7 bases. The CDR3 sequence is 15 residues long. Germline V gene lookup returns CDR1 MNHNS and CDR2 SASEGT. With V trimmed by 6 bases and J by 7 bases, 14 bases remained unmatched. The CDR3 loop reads CASSSGTARIFEAFF. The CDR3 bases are TGTGCCAGCAGCTCAGGGACAGCTAGAATATTTGAAGCTTTCTTT.

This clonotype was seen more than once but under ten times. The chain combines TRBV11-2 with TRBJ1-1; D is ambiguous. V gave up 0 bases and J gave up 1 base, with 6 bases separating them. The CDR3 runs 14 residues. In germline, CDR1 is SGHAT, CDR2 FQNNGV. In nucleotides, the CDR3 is TGTGCCAGCAGCTTAGATTTGGAGAACACTGAAGCTTTCTTT. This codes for CASSLDLENTEAFF.

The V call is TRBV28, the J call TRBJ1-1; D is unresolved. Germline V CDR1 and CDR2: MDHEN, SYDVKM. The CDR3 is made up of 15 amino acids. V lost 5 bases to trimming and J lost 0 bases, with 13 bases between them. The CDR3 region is CASSTQAAMNTEAFF. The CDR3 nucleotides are TGTGCCAGCAGTACCCAGGCGGCGATGAACACTGAAGCTTTCTTT.

Here the CDR3 reads CASSPGVISYNEQFF. DNA of the CDR3: TGTGCCAGCAGCCCCGGGGTCATCTCCTACAATGAGCAGTTCTTC. The V gene is TRBV5-6, the J gene TRBJ2-1; a weak D match, TRBD2 (5 bases). The CDR3 is 15 amino acids. Germline V gene data show CDR1 as SGHDT and CDR2 as YYEEEE. The V gene lost 4 bases and the J gene lost 0 bases, with 11 bases spanning the gap. The entire variable domain, with the rest obtained from reference TRBV5-6 and TRBJ2-1, is as follows: DAGVTQSPTHLIKTRGQQVTLRCSPKSGHDTVSWYQQALGQGPQFIFQYYEEEERQRGNFPDRFSGHQFPNYSSELNVNALLLGDSALYLCASSPGVISYNEQFFGPGTRLTVL.

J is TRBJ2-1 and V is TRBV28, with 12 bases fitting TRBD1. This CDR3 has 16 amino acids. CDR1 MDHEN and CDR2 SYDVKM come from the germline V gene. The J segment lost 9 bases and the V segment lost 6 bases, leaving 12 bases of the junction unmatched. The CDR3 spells CASSQPRDRGLPEQFF. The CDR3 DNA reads TGTGCCAGCAGCCAACCCCGGGACAGGGGGCTCCCTGAGCAGTTCTTC. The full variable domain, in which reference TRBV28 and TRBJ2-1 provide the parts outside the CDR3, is DVKVTQSSRYLVKRTGEKVFLECVQDMDHENMFWYRQDPGLGLRLIYFSYDVKMKEKGDIPEGYSVSREKKERFSLILESASTNQTSMYLCASSQPRDRGLPEQFFGPGTRLTVL.